This record covers a single TCR beta chain. What it binds is unknown. The sample comes from a study of neoadjuvant nivolumab and ipilimumab in lung cancer. Study summary: The combination arm added day-1 ipilimumab 1 mg/kg to nivolumab 3 mg/kg on days 1, 15, 29. Study findings and constraints: Resected tumors had greater TCR richness and clonality than uninvolved lung. Higher pretherapy blood TCR richness went with higher resected-tumor richness.

Using immunoSEQ multiplex PCR, the repertoire was profiled, and TCRdb retains in-frame clones only, with some absent. Of some 18,000 clones detected, over 80% appear once; the ten largest clones hold over 2%. The germline CDR1 and CDR2 sequences are GTSNPN and SVGIG (reference sequence). With V trimmed by 3 bases and J by 9 bases, 10 bases remained unmatched. The length of the CDR3 is 14 residues. V usage is TRBV30 and J usage is TRBJ2-7; 11 bases line up with TRBD1. Sample: peripheral blood, taken before neoadjuvant nivolumab, alone or with ipilimumab. The receptor was derived from an adult with non-small cell lung cancer. The CDR3 nucleotides read TGTGCCTGGAGCATCGGACAGGGGGCGCACGGGCAGTACTTC. Translated, it gives CAWSIGQGAHGQYF. The full variable domain, rest sourced from reference TRBV30 and TRBJ2-7, is SQTIHQWPATLVQPVGSPLSLECTVEGTSNPNLYWYRQAAGRGLQLLFYSVGIGQISSEVPQNLSASRPQDRQFILSSKKLLLSDSGFYLCAWSIGQGAHGQYFGPGTRLTVT.